This T cell receptor beta chain is drawn from a study of radiation and T cells in renal cell carcinoma. Time point noted: blood 4 weeks post-SBRT, at nephrectomy. Treatment given: 15 Gy SBRT to primary tumor, nephrectomy 4 weeks later. The CDR3 is 17 amino acids. Germline V gene sequence: CDR1 SGDLS, CDR2 YYNGEE. V gave up 0 bases and J gave up 0 bases, with 10 bases separating them. Only one count was recorded for this clone. Profiled with immunoSEQ multiplex PCR; TCRdb holds only in-frame clones, not every one. In the table there are under 200,000 clones, less than 90% of which are singletons. The chain has TRBV9 and TRBJ1-6; a weak D match, TRBD1 (5 bases). The sample in question was blood, obtained from a patient whose treatment included radiotherapy and nephrectomy. The sequence derives from a woman aged 45 to 65 with renal cell carcinoma. This chain's CDR3 is CASSVDRQPSYNSPLHF. CDR3 DNA: TGTGCCAGCAGCGTAGACCGACAGCCCTCCTATAATTCACCCCTCCACTTT.